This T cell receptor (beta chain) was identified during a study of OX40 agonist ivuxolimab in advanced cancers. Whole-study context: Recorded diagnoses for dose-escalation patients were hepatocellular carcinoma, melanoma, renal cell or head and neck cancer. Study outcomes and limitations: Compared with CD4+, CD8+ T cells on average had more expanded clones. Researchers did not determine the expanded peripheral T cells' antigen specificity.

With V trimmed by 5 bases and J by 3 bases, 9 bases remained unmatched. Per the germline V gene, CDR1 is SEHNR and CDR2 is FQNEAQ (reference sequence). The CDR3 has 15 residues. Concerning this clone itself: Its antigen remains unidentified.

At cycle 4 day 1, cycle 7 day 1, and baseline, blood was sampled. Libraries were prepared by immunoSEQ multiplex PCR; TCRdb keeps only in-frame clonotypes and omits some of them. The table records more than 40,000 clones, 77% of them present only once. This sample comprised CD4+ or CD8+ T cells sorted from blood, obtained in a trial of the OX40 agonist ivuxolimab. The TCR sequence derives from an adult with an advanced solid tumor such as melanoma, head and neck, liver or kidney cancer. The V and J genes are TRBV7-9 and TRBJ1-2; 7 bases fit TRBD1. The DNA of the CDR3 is TGTGCCAGCAGCCCCGGGACAGATGCTTACTATGGCTACACCTTC. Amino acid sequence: CASSPGTDAYYGYTF.